One sample yielded the 2 T cell receptor beta chains listed below, sequenced in a study of blood T cell repertoires in COVID-19. The method was immunoSEQ multiplex PCR; TCRdb's version includes in-frame clones alone and lacks a portion of them. The table shows tens of thousands of clones, with 84% occurring only once. The sample taken for sequencing was peripheral blood. The receptor set was obtained from a man aged 65-85 years with active COVID-19.

The chain employs TRBV18 and TRBJ2-5, with 11 bases lining up with TRBD2. The CDR3 totals 15 residues. Germline V gives CDR1 KGHSH, CDR2 LQKENI. Trimming cost V 4 bases and J 1 base; bases outside gene matches: 2. The CDR3 loop is CASSQGTSGQETQYF. As DNA, the CDR3 is TGTGCCAGCTCACAGGGGACTAGCGGCCAAGAGACCCAGTACTTC. The full variable domain, completed using reference TRBV18 and TRBJ2-5, is NAGVMQNPRHLVRRRGQEARLRCSPMKGHSHVYWYRQLPEEGLKFMVYLQKENIIDESGMPKERFSAEFPKEGPSILRIQQVVRGDSAAYFCASSQGTSGQETQYFGPGTRLLVL.

The genes are TRBV19 and TRBJ2-1; D is perhaps TRBD2 (6 bases). This CDR3 is 16 amino acids long. V was cut by 7 bases and J by 0 bases, with 16 bases left in between. In germline, CDR1 is LNHDA, CDR2 SQIVND (reference sequence). CDR3 sequence (DNA): TGTGCCAGTACTCGATACGGGGACTCCTCCTACAATGAGCAGTTCTTC. Residues: CASTRYGDSSYNEQFF.